Here is one T cell receptor beta chain with its context. This entry comes from a study of T cell changes during pregnancy in multiple sclerosis. Produced via immunoSEQ multiplex PCR; TCRdb's table is partial and in-frame only. The sample comprises tens of thousands of clones, 91% of which are singletons, and 0.6% to 0.8% rests with the top ten. Germline-derived CDR1 and CDR2 are SGDLS and YYNGEE. The V gene lost 3 bases and the J gene lost 13 bases, with 13 bases spanning the gap. The length of the CDR3 is 12 residues. This clonotype originated in a female donor in good health, enrolled as a control in a pregnancy study. The J gene is TRBJ1-4, the V gene TRBV9, with D maybe TRBD1 (5 bases). Sequencing was performed on CD4+ T cells from peripheral blood mononuclear cells, taken in the second trimester of pregnancy. The CDR3 DNA reads TGTGCCAGCAGCGGCCCCCGGGGGGGACTGTTTTTT. It is translated as CASSGPRGGLFF.